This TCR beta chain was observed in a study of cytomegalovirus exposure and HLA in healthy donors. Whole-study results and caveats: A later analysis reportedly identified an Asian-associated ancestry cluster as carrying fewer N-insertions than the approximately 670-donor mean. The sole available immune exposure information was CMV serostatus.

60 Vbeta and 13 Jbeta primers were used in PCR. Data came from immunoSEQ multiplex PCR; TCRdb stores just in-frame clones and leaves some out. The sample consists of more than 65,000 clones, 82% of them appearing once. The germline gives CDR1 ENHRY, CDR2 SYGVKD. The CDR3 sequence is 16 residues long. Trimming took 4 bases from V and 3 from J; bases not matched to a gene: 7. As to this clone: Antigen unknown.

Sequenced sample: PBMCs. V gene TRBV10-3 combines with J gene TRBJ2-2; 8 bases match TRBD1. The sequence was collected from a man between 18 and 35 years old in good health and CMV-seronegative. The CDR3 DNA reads TGTGCCATCAGTGTTCGGACAGGGATCGACACCGGGGAGCTGTTTTTT. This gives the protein CAISVRTGIDTGELFF.